This is a list of T cell receptor beta chains from one sample in a study of neurological immune-mediated disorders. TCRdb re-called the 5' RACE reads with MiXCR, one entry per CDR3 protein. The sample consists of tens of thousands of distinct CDR3 sequences, around a tenth of them appearing once. Sequenced: PBMCs. All receptors derive from a woman younger than 45 with HTLV-1-associated myelopathy (HAM/TSP). Both conserved end residues are part of each CDR3. D genes are given only for firm matches. Not all rows give a size; the values are once, few, many and, for expanded clones, a class.

clone_size	v_call	j_call	d_call	cdr3_nt	cdr3_aa
many	TRBV6-2/TRBV6-3	TRBJ2-1	.	TGTGCCAGCAGTTACGGAGGGGGGGCGAGGAATGAGCAGTTCTTC	CASSYGGGARNEQFF
many	TRBV6-6	TRBJ2-2	TRBD2	TGTGCCAGCAGCAAGCGGGGGGTCCCTGAGGAGCTGTTTTTT	CASSKRGVPEELFF
many	TRBV5-1	TRBJ2-7	.	TGCGCCAGCAGTTACGAGGGCGAGCAGTACTTC	CASSYEGEQYF
.	TRBV7-6	TRBJ2-5	TRBD1	TGTGCCAGCAGCTTAAGGACAGGTCCAGAGGCCCAGTACTTC	CASSLRTGPEAQYF
many	TRBV14	TRBJ1-2	.	TGTGCCAGCAGCCACGACGAGAGCCCAGGGGTAGGCTACACCTTC	CASSHDESPGVGYTF
many	TRBV5-1	TRBJ2-1	TRBD2	TGCGCCAGCAGCTTGGGAGCGGGGCAATCCTACAATGAGCAGTTCTTC	CASSLGAGQSYNEQFF
.	TRBV7-9	TRBJ1-1	.	.	CASSFYICSAGDRLRAFF
many	TRBV6-4	TRBJ2-1	TRBD2	TGTGCCAGCAGTGACTCATCGGGGGGGGTCAATGAGCAGTTCTTC	CASSDSSGGVNEQFF
medium-sized	TRBV6-5	TRBJ2-7	TRBD1	TGTGCCAGCAGTGCTTCTGAACAGGGGACGAACGAGCAGTACTTC	CASSASEQGTNEQYF
many	TRBV20-1	TRBJ2-1	.	TGCAGTGCTAGACAGGGGCCCGGGAATGAGCAGTTCTTC	CSARQGPGNEQFF
many	TRBV12-3/TRBV12-4	TRBJ1-1	.	TGTGCCAGCGGCCAAGGGGCGCGGCCGAACACTGAAGCTTTCTTT	CASGQGARPNTEAFF
many	TRBV12-3/TRBV12-4	TRBJ1-6	.	TGTGCCAGCAGGGGGACCTTGGCACCCCTCCACTTT	CASRGTLAPLHF
many	TRBV20-1	TRBJ2-3	.	TGCAGTGCTAGAGATCAGGGGCGGGCCCGCCCCGCAGATACGCAGTATTTT	CSARDQGRARPADTQYF
many	TRBV20-1	TRBJ1-2	.	TGCAGTGCTAGGGAGGCAGGGGTTAACTATGGCTACACCTTC	CSAREAGVNYGYTF
many	TRBV20-1	TRBJ1-3	.	TGCAGTGCAGCGAGGGGGGGGGACTCTGGAAACACCATATATTTT	CSAARGGDSGNTIYF
few	TRBV12-3/TRBV12-4	TRBJ1-2	TRBD1	TGTGCCTGCCAACAGGGGGGCGCAGAGAACTATGGCTACACCTTC	CACQQGGAENYGYTF
many	TRBV6-5	TRBJ1-2	.	TGTGCCAGCAGTTACTTCCCCCCACAGGGAGATGGCTACACCTTC	CASSYFPPQGDGYTF
.	TRBV7-9	TRBJ2-1	.	TGTGCCAGCAGTCGAAATACAGGGGGGGATGAGCAGTTCTTC	CASSRNTGGDEQFF
many	TRBV25-1	TRBJ2-7	TRBD2	TGTGCCAGCAGTGACATCCGGGGGGACGAGCAGTACTTC	CASSDIRGDEQYF
many	TRBV20-1	TRBJ2-3	TRBD2	TGCAGTGCCCCTCCGCCCGGGAGCGGGGGGCCCACAGATACGCAGTATTTT	CSAPPPGSGGPTDTQYF
.	TRBV12-3/TRBV12-4	TRBJ2-1	.	TGTGCCAGCAGTTCGGGCAATGAGCAGTTCTTC	CASSSGNEQFF
.	TRBV20-1	TRBJ2-2	.	TGCAGTGCTAGAGGTTCCGGACCCTCCGGGGAGCTGTTTTTT	CSARGSGPSGELFF
many	TRBV9	TRBJ1-6	.	TGTGCCAGCAGCGTAGGGGCCCGCTCCTATAATTCACCCCTCCACTTT	CASSVGARSYNSPLHF
many	TRBV7-2	TRBJ1-2	.	TGTGCCAGCAGCCTATTCCACCCTATCCGCCCATATGGCTACACCTTC	CASSLFHPIRPYGYTF
many	TRBV5-1	TRBJ2-3	.	TGCGCCAGCAGCTTGGGGTCTCCTACGGCGGCAGATACGCAGTATTTT	CASSLGSPTAADTQYF
many	TRBV19	TRBJ1-1	.	TGTGCCAGTAGTATGGGTAGGGGCACGAACACTGAAGCTTTCTTT	CASSMGRGTNTEAFF
few	TRBV2	TRBJ1-1	.	TGTGCCAGCAGCAACCCCGGTGAAAAAGCTTTCTTT	CASSNPGEKAFF
many	TRBV20-1	TRBJ1-2	.	TGCAGTGCTAGAGATCCCGGGACACCTAACTATGGCTACACCTTC	CSARDPGTPNYGYTF
many	TRBV11-2	TRBJ2-2	.	TGTGCCAGCAGCCAGGGGGTCGGGACGGGAGCCGGGGAGCTGTTTTTT	CASSQGVGTGAGELFF
many	TRBV12-3/TRBV12-4	TRBJ2-7	.	TGTGCCAGCAGTCCCCTGACCTCTAATTACGAGCAGTACTTC	CASSPLTSNYEQYF
many	TRBV18	TRBJ1-1	.	TGTGCCAGCTCACCACAGGGTACGGACACTGAAGCTTTCTTT	CASSPQGTDTEAFF
many	TRBV5-1	TRBJ2-1	TRBD1	TGCGCCAGCACCAAACAGGGGTCTTATGGTTACAATGAGCAGTTCTTC	CASTKQGSYGYNEQFF
many	TRBV29-1	TRBJ1-2	.	TGCAGCGTTGATGGGTTGGGGGGCGACTATGGCTACACCTTC	CSVDGLGGDYGYTF
many	TRBV27	TRBJ1-1	TRBD1	TGTGCCAGCAGTCCTCCGGGACAGGGGAACACTGAAGCTTTCTTT	CASSPPGQGNTEAFF
many	TRBV20-1	TRBJ1-2	.	TGCAGTGCTAGGAAGTCATATGGCTACACCTTC	CSARKSYGYTF
many	TRBV7-2	TRBJ2-5	.	TGTGCCAGCAGCTTAGTGTTAGAGACCCAGTACTTC	CASSLVLETQYF
many	TRBV20-1	TRBJ2-1	TRBD2	TGCAGTGCCTTACTAGCGGGAAGGGATGAGCAGTTCTTC	CSALLAGRDEQFF